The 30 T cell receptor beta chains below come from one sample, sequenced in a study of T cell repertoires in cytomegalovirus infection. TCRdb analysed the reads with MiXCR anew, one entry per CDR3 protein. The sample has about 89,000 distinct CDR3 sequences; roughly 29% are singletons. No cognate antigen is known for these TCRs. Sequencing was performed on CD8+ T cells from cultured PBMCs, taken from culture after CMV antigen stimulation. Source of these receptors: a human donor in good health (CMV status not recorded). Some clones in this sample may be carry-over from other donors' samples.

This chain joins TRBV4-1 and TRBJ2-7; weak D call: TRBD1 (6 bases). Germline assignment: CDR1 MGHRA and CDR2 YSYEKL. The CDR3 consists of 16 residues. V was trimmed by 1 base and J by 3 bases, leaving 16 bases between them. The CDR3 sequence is CASSQAGRGYFYEQYF. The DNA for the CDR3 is TGCGCCAGCAGCCAAGCCGGCAGGGGTTACTTCTACGAGCAGTACTTC.

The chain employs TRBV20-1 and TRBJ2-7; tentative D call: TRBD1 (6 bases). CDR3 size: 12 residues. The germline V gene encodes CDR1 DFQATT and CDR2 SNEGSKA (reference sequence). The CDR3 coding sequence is TGCTCCGGACAGAAGAGCTCCTACGAGCAGTACTTC. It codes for CSGQKSSYEQYF.

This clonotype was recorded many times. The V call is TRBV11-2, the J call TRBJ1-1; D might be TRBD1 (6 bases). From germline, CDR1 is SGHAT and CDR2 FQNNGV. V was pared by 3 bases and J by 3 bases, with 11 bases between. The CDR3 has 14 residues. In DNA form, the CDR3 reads TGTGCCAGCAGCTTCCTACAGGGTTACACTGAAGCTTTCTTT. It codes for CASSFLQGYTEAFF.

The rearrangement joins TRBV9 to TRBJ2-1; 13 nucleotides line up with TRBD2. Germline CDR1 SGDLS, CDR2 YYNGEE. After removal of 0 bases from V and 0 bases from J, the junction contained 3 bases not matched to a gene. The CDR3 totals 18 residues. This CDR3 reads CASSVATSGGASYNEQFF. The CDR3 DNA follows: TGTGCCAGCAGCGTAGCTACTAGCGGGGGGGCCTCCTACAATGAGCAGTTCTTC.

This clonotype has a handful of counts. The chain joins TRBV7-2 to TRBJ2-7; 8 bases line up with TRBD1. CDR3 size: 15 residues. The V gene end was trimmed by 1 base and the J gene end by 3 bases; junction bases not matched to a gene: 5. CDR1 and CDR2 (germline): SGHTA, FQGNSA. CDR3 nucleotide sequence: TGTGCCAGCAGCTTAGTTCGGACAGGGTTCTACGAGCAGTACTTC. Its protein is CASSLVRTGFYEQYF.

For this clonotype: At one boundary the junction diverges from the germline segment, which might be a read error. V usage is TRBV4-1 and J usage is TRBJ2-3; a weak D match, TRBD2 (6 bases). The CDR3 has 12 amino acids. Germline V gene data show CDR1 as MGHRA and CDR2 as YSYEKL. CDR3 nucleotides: TGCGCCAGCAGCCAAGACGGAACTAGCAAGGATTTT. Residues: CASSQDGTSKDF.

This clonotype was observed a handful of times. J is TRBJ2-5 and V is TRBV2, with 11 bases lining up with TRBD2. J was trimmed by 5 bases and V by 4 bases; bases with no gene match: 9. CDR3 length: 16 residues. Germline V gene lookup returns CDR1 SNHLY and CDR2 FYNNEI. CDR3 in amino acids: CASSVSRLAGMETQYF. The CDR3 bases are TGTGCCAGCAGTGTATCTAGACTAGCGGGGATGGAGACCCAGTACTTC. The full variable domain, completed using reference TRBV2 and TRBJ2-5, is EPEVTQTPSHQVTQMGQEVILRCVPISNHLYFYWYRQILGQKVEFLVSFYNNEISEKSEIFDDQFSVERPDGSNFTLKIRSTKLEDSAMYFCASSVSRLAGMETQYFGPGTRLLVL.

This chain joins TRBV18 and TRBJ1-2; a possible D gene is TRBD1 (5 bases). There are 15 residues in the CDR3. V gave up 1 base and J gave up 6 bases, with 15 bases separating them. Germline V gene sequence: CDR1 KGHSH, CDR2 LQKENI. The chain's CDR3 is CASSPQGSKWDGYTF. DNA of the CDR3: TGTGCCAGCTCACCACAGGGGTCGAAATGGGATGGCTACACCTTC.

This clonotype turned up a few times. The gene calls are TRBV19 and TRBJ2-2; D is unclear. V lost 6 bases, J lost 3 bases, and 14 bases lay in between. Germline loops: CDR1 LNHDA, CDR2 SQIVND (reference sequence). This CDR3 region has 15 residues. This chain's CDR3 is CASSVLSEYTGELFF. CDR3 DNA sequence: TGTGCCAGTAGCGTCTTGTCAGAGTACACCGGGGAGCTGTTTTTT. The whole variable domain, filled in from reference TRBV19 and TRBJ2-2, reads DGGITQSPKYLFRKEGQNVTLSCEQNLNHDAMYWYRQDPGQGLRLIYYSQIVNDFQKGDIAEGYSVSREKKESFPLTVTSAQKNPTAFYLCASSVLSEYTGELFFGEGSRLTVL.

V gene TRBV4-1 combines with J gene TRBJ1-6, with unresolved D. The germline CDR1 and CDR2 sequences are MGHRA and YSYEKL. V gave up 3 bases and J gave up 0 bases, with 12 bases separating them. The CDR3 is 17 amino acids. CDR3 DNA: TGCGCCAGCAGCCATTGGTCGGAGAGCTCCTATAATTCACCCCTCCACTTT. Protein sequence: CASSHWSESSYNSPLHF.

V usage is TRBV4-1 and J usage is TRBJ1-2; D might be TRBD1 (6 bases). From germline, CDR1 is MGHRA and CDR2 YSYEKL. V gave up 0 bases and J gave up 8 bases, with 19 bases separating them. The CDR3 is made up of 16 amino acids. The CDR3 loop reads CASSQETWGAAGGYTF. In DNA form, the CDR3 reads TGCGCCAGCAGCCAAGAAACGTGGGGGGCCGCGGGAGGCTACACCTTC.

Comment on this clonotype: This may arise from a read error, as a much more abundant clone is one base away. The CDR3 bases are TGTGTCAGTAGTTGGGCTAGCGGAGCCTACGAGCAGTACTTC. This sequence encodes CVSSWASGAYEQYF. The genes are TRBV19 and TRBJ2-7; 7 bases line up with TRBD2. CDR1 LNHDA and CDR2 SQIVND come from the germline V gene (reference sequence). The CDR3 is made up of 14 amino acids.

CDR3 nucleotides: TGTGCCAGCAGTTACGGGAGTGGCACCGGGGAGCTGTTTTTT. Amino acids: CASSYGSGTGELFF. The chain is built from TRBV6-5 and TRBJ2-2; maybe TRBD2 (5 bases). CDR3 length: 14 amino acids. Trimming took 2 bases from V and 4 from J, leaving 8 bases between them. In germline, CDR1 is MNHEY, CDR2 SVGAGI.

DNA for the CDR3: TGTGCCAGCTCACCCTTCGGTCCGGGACCGAACACTGAAGCTTTCTTT. It translates to CASSPFGPGPNTEAFF. The rearrangement joins TRBV18 to TRBJ1-1, with D tentatively TRBD1 (5 bases). V lost 3 bases to trimming and J lost 1 base, with 15 bases between them. CDR1 is KGHSH, CDR2 LQKENI, per germline. This CDR3 comprises 16 residues.

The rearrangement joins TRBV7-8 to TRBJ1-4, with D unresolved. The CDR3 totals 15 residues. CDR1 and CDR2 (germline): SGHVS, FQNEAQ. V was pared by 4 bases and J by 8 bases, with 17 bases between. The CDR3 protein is CASSSPGPGVEKLFF. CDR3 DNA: TGTGCCAGCAGCTCCCCGGGCCCCGGCGTCGAAAAACTGTTTTTT.

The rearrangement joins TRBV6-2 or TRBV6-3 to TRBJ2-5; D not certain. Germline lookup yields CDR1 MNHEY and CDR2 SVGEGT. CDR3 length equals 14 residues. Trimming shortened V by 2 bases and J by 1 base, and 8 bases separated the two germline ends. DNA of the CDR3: TGTGCCAGCAGTTACGGGGTCAGCCAAGAGACCCAGTACTTC. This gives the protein CASSYGVSQETQYF.

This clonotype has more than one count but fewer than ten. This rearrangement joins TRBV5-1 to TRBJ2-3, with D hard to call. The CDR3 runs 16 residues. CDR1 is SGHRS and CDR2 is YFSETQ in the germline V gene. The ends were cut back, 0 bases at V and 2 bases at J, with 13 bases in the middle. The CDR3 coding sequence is TGCGCCAGCAGCTTGGAACCCCCGAAGCCCACAGATACGCAGTATTTT. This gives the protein CASSLEPPKPTDTQYF.

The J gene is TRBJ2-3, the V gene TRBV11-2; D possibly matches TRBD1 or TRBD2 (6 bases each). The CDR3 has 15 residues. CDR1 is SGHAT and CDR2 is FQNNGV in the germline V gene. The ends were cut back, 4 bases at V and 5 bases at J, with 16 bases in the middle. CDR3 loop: CASSWSGGVGDTQYF. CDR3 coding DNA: TGTGCCAGCAGCTGGTCCGGGGGCGTAGGAGATACGCAGTATTTT.

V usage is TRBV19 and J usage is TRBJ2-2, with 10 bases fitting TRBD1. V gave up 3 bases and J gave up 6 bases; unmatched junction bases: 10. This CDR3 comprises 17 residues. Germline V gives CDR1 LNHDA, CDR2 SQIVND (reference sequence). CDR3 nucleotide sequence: TGTGCCAGTAGTATCCCCTGGACAGGGGGTAGCGCCGGGGAGCTGTTTTTT. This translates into CASSIPWTGGSAGELFF. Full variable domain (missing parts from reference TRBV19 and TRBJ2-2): DGGITQSPKYLFRKEGQNVTLSCEQNLNHDAMYWYRQDPGQGLRLIYYSQIVNDFQKGDIAEGYSVSREKKESFPLTVTSAQKNPTAFYLCASSIPWTGGSAGELFFGEGSRLTVL.

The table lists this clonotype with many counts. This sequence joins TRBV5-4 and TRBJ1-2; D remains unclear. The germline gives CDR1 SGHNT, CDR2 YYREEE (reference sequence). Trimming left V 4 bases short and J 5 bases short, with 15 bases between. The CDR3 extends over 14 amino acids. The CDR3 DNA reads TGTGCCAGCAGCCTCGTCGGGGATAGTTATGGCTACACCTTC. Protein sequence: CASSLVGDSYGYTF.

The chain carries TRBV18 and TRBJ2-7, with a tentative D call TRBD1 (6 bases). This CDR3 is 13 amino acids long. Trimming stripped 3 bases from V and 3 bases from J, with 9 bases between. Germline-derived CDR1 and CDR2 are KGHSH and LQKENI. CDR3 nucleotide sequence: TGTGCCAGCTCACCGGGACAAGTCTACGAGCAGTACTTC. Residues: CASSPGQVYEQYF. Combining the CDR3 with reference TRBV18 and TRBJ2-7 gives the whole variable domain NAGVMQNPRHLVRRRGQEARLRCSPMKGHSHVYWYRQLPEEGLKFMVYLQKENIIDESGMPKERFSAEFPKEGPSILRIQQVVRGDSAAYFCASSPGQVYEQYFGPGTRLTVT.

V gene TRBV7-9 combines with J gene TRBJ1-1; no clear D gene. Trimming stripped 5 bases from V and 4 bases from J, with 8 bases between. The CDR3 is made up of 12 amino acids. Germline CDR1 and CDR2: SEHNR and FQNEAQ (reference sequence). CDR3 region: CASSQTPTEAFF. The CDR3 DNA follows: TGTGCCAGCAGCCAAACACCCACTGAAGCTTTCTTT.

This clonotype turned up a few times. CDR3 residues: CASGLGKDGYTF. For the CDR3, the DNA is TGTGCTAGTGGTTTGGGGAAAGATGGCTACACCTTC. This sequence joins TRBV12-5 and TRBJ1-2; D unclear. Germline loops: CDR1 LGHNT, CDR2 FRNRAP. Trimming took off 1 base at V and 6 bases at J, with 6 bases between the two ends. This CDR3 region has 12 residues. Complete variable domain (other parts from reference TRBV12-5 and TRBJ1-2): DARVTQTPRHKVTEMGQEVTMRCQPILGHNTVFWYRQTMMQGLELLAYFRNRAPLDDSGMPKDRFSAEMPDATLATLKIQPSEPRDSAVYFCASGLGKDGYTFGSGTRLTVV.

The CDR3, as DNA: TGTGCCAGCAGGACAGGGGGAAGTGAAAAACTGTTTTTT. It specifies CASRTGGSEKLFF. The chain combines TRBV25-1 with TRBJ1-4, with 9 positions matching TRBD1. Germline lookup yields CDR1 MGHDK and CDR2 SYGVNS. The ends lost 6 bases at V and 7 bases at J; junction bases unmatched: 3. The CDR3 spans 13 residues.

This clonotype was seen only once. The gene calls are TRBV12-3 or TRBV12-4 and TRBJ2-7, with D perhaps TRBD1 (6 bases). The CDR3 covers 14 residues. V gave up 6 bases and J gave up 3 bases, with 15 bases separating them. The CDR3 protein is CASSPLVRGYEQYF. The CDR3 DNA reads TGTGCCAGCAGCCCCCTTGTCAGGGGCTACGAGCAGTACTTC.

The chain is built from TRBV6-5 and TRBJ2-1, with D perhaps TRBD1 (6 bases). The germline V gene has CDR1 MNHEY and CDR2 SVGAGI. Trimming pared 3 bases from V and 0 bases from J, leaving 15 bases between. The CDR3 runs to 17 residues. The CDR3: CASSYTFQGTSYNEQFF. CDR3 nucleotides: TGTGCCAGCAGTTATACCTTCCAGGGGACCTCCTACAATGAGCAGTTCTTC.

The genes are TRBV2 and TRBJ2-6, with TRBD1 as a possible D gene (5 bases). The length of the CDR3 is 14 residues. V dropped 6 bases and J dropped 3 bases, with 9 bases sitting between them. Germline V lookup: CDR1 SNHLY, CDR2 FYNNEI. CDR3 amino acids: CASSAGLGANVLTF. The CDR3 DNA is TGTGCCAGCAGCGCAGGGCTTGGGGCCAACGTCCTGACTTTC.

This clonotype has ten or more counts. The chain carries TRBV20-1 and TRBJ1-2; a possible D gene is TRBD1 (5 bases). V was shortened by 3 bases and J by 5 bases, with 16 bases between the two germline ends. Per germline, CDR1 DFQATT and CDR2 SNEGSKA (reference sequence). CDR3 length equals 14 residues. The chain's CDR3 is CSARWGRKHYGYTF. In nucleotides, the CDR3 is TGCAGTGCTAGGTGGGGCAGGAAACATTATGGCTACACCTTC.

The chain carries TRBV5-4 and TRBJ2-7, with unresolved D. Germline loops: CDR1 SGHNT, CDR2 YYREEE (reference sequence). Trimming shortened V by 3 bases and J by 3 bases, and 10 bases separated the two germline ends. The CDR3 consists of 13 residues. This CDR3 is CASSSSESYEQYF. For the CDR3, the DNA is TGTGCCAGCAGCTCGTCCGAAAGCTACGAGCAGTACTTC.

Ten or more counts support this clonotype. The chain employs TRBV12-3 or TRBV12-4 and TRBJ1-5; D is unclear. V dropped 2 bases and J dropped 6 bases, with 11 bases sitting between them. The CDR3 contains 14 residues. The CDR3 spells CASSLPGRLQPQHF. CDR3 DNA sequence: TGTGCCAGCAGTTTACCCGGCAGACTTCAGCCCCAGCATTTT.